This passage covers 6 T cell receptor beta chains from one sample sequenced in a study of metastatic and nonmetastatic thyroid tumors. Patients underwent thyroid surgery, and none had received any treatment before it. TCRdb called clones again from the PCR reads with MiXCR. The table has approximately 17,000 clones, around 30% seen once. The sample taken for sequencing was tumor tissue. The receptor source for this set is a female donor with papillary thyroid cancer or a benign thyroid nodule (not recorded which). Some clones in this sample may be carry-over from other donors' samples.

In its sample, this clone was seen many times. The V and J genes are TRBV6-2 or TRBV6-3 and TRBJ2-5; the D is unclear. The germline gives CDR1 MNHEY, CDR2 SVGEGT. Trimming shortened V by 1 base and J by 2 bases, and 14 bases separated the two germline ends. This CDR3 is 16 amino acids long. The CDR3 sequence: CASSYFGQPPQETQYF. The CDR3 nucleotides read TGTGCCAGCAGTTACTTTGGCCAACCCCCACAAGAGACCCAGTACTTC.

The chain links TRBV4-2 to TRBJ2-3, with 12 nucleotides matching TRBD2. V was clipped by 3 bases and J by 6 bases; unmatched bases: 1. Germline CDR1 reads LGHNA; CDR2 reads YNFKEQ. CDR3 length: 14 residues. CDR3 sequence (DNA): TGTGCCAGCAGCCAGACTAGCGGGGGCGATACGCAGTATTTT. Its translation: CASSQTSGGDTQYF.

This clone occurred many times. The CDR3 nucleotides are TGTGCCAGCAGCTTCCCCCGAGGGACCGTCTCAGATACGCAGTATTTT. Protein product: CASSFPRGTVSDTQYF. The V gene is TRBV5-4, the J gene TRBJ2-3; D may correspond to TRBD1 or TRBD2 (5 bases each). The germline gives CDR1 SGHNT, CDR2 YYREEE (reference sequence). There are 16 residues in the CDR3. V gave up 2 bases and J gave up 4 bases, with 17 bases separating them.

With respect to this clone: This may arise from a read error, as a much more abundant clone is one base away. As DNA, the CDR3 is TGCGCCAGCAGCGAGGGACTGTCATTGAACGAGACCCAGTACTTC. Encoded protein: CASSEGLSLNETQYF. This chain links TRBV5-1 with TRBJ2-5, with a weak D call TRBD2 (6 bases). The CDR3 consists of 15 residues. Germline CDR1 is SGHRS and CDR2 is YFSETQ. V gave up 4 bases and J gave up 5 bases, with 18 bases separating them.

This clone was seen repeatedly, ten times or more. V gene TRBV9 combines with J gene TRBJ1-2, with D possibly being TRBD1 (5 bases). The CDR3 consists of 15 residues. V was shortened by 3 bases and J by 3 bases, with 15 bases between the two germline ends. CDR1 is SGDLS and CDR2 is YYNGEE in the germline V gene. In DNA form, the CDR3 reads TGTGCCAGCAGCGGGTCCACAGCGGGGGACTATGGCTACACCTTC. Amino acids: CASSGSTAGDYGYTF.

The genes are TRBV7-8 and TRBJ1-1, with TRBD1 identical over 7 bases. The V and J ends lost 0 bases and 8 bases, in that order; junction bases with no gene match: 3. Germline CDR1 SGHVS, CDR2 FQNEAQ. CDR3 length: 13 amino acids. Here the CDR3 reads CASSLAKQGEAFF. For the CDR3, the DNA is TGTGCCAGCAGCTTAGCAAAACAGGGGGAAGCTTTCTTT.